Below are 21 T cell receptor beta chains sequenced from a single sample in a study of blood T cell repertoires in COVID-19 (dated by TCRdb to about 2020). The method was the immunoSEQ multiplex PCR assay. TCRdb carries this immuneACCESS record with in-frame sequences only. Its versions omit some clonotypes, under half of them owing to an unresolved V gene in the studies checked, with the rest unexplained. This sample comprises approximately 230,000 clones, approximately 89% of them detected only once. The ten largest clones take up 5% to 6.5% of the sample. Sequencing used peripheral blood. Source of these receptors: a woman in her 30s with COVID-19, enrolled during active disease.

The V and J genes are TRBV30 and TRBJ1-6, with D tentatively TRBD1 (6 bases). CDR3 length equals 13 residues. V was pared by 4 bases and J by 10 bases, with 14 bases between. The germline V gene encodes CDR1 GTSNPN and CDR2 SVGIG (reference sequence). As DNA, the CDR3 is TGTGCCTGGAAGTCTGGACAGAGGTCACCCCTCCACTTT. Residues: CAWKSGQRSPLHF.

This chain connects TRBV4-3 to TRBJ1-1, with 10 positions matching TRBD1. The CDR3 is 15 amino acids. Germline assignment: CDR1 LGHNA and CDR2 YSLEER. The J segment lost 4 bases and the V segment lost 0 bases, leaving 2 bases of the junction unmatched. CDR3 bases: TGCGCCAGCAGCCAAGAATGGACAGGGGGCACTGAAGCTTTCTTT. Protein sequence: CASSQEWTGGTEAFF.

Here the CDR3 reads CASSHTGQGDEKLFF. The CDR3 nucleotides read TGTGCCAGCAGCCACACGGGACAGGGTGACGAAAAACTGTTTTTT. V usage is TRBV7-9 and J usage is TRBJ1-4; 9 nucleotides align to TRBD1. In germline, CDR1 is SEHNR, CDR2 FQNEAQ (reference sequence). This CDR3 is 15 amino acids long. V gave up 5 bases and J gave up 8 bases; unmatched junction bases: 9.

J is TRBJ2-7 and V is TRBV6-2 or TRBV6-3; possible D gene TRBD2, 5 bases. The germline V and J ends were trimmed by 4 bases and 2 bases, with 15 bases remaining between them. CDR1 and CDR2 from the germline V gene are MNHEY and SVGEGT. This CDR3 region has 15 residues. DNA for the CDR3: TGTGCCAGCAGTTTCGGCGGAGGTCCCCCCTACGAGCAGTACGTC. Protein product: CASSFGGGPPYEQYV.

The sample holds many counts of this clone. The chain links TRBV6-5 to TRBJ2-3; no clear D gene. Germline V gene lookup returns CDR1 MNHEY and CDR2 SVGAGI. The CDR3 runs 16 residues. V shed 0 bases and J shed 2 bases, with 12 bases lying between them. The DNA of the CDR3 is TGTGCCAGCAGTTACTCGATTGCGGTAGTCACAGATACGCAGTATTTT. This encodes CASSYSIAVVTDTQYF.

CDR3 DNA: TGTGCCAGCTCACCTCCGGGACAGGGGAATGAAAAACTGTTTTTT. Its protein product is CASSPPGQGNEKLFF. The chain uses TRBV18 and TRBJ1-4; TRBD1 agrees at 10 bases. J was trimmed by 5 bases and V by 3 bases; bases with no gene match: 3. Germline CDR1 KGHSH, CDR2 LQKENI. CDR3 length: 15 amino acids.

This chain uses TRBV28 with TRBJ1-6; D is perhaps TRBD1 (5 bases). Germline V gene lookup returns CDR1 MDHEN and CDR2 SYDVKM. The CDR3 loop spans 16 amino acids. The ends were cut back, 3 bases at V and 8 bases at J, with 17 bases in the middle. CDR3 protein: CASSLGELAGDSPLHF. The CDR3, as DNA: TGTGCCAGCAGTTTGGGGGAACTAGCCGGCGATTCACCCCTCCACTTT. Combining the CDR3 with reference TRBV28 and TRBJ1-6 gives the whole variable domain DVKVTQSSRYLVKRTGEKVFLECVQDMDHENMFWYRQDPGLGLRLIYFSYDVKMKEKGDIPEGYSVSREKKERFSLILESASTNQTSMYLCASSLGELAGDSPLHFGNGTRLTVT.

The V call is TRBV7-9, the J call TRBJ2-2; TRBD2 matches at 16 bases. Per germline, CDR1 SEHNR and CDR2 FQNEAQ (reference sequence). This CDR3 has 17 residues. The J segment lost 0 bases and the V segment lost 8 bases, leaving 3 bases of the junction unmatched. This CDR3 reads CASSGTSGRANTGELFF. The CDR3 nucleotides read TGTGCCAGCTCCGGGACTAGCGGGAGGGCGAACACCGGGGAGCTGTTTTTT.

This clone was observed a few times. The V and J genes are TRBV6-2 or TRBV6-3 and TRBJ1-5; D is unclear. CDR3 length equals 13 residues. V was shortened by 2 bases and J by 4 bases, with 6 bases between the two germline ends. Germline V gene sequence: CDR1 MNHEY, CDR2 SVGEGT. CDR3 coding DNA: TGTGCCAGCAGTTACGGCAAAAATCAGCCCCAGCATTTT. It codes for CASSYGKNQPQHF.

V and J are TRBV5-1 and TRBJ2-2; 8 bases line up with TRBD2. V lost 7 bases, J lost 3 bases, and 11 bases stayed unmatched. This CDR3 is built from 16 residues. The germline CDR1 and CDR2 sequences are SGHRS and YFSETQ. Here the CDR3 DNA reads TGCGCCAGCTTGGGTAGCGGGACCGCGGACACCGGGGAGCTGTTTTTT. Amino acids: CASLGSGTADTGELFF.

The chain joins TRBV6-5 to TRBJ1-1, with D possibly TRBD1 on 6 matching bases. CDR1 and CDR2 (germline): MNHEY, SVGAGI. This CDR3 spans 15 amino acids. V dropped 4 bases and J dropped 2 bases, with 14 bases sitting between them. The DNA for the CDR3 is TGTGCCAGCAGTTTCGGACAGCACCTTAACACTGAAGCTTTCTTT. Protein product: CASSFGQHLNTEAFF.

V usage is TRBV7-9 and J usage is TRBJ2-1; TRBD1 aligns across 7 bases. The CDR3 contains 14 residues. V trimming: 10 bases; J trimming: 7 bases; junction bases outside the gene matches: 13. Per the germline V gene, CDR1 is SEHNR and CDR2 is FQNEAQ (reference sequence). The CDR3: CATSPTGQVNEQFF. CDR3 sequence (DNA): TGTGCCACCTCGCCGACAGGGCAGGTGAATGAGCAGTTCTTC.

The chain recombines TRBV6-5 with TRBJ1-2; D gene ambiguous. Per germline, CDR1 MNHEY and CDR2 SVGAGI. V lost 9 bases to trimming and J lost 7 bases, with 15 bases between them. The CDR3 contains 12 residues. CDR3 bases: TGTGCCAGTCGCGGGGTTGGGATTGGCTACACCTTC. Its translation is CASRGVGIGYTF.

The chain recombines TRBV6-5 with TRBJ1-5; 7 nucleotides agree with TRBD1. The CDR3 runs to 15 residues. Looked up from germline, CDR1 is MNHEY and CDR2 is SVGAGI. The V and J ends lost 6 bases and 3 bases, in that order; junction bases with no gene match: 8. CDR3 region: CASRTGYSSNQPQHF. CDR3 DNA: TGTGCCAGCAGGACAGGGTACTCCTCCAATCAGCCCCAGCATTTT.

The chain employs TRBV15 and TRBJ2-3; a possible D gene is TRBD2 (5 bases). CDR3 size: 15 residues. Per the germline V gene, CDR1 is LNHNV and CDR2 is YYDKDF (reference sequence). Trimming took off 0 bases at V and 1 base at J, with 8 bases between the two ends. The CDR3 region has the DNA TGTGCCACCAGCAGAGATCTAGCACGCACAGATACGCAGTATTTT. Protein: CATSRDLARTDTQYF.

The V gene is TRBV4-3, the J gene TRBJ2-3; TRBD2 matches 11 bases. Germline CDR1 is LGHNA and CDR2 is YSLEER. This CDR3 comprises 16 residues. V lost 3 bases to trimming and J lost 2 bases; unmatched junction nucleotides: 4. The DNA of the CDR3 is TGCGCCAGCAGCCACCTGACTAGCGGGGACACAGATACGCAGTATTTT. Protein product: CASSHLTSGDTDTQYF.

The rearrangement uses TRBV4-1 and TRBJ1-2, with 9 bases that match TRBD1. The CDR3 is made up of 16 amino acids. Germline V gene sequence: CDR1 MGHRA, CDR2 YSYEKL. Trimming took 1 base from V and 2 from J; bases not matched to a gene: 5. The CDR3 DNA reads TGCGCCAGCAGCCAAGGCGGGGGACAGGGAAACTATGGCTACACCTTC. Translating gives CASSQGGGQGNYGYTF.

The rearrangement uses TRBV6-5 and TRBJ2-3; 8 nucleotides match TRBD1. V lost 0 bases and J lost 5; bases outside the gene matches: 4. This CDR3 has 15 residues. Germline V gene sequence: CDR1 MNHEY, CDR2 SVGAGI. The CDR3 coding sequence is TGTGCCAGCAGTTACTCCGGACAGGGCAGAGATACGCAGTATTTT. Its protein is CASSYSGQGRDTQYF.

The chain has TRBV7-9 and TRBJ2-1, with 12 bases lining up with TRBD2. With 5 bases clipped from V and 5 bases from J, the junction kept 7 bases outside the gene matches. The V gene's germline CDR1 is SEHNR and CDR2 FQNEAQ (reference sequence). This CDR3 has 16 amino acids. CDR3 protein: CASSQKGLAGNNEQFF. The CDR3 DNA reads TGTGCCAGCAGCCAAAAAGGACTAGCGGGGAACAATGAGCAGTTCTTC.

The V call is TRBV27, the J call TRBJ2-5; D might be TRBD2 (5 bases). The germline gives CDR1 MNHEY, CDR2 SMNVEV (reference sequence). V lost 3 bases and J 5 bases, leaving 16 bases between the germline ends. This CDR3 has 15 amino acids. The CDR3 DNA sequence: TGTGCCAGCAGTTTTGTAGCCTCGCCGGGGGAGACCCAGTACTTC. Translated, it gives CASSFVASPGETQYF.

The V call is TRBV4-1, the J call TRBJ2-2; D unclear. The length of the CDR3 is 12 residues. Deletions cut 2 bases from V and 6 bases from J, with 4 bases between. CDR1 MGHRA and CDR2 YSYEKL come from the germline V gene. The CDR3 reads CASSQLSGELFF. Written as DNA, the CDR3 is TGCGCCAGCAGCCAACTCTCCGGGGAGCTGTTTTTT.